The 8 T cell receptor beta chains given below trace back to one sample, sequenced in a study of T cell responses to AZD1222 COVID-19 vaccine. The assay was immunoSEQ multiplex PCR, and TCRdb's table has in-frame clones only and misses some. The sample contains 100,000 to 150,000 clones, around 83% of which appear only once. The specimen comprised peripheral blood, sampled 28 days after the second AZD1222 dose. Receptors originate from an adult who received the AZD1222 COVID-19 vaccine.

The chain combines TRBV4-1 with TRBJ2-7, with D tentatively TRBD2 (6 bases). Between the trimmed V and J ends, which lost 4 bases and 2 bases, there was a span of 15 bases. CDR1 and CDR2 from the germline V gene are MGHRA and YSYEKL. The CDR3 is made up of 15 amino acids. In nucleotides, the CDR3 is TGCGCCAGCAGCCTTACTCGGGGGACGACCTACGAGCAGTACTTC. Encoded protein: CASSLTRGTTYEQYF.

This chain uses TRBV18 with TRBJ2-7; 9 bases map to TRBD1. The germline gives CDR1 KGHSH, CDR2 LQKENI. The CDR3 extends over 14 amino acids. J was trimmed by 2 bases and V by 3 bases; bases with no gene match: 2. The CDR3 spells CASSPRTGAYEQYF. The CDR3 nucleotides read TGTGCCAGCTCACCCCGGACAGGGGCCTACGAGCAGTACTTC.

The rearrangement joins TRBV20-1 to TRBJ2-7, with 8 bases matching TRBD1. V trimming: 3 bases; J trimming: 2 bases; junction bases outside the gene matches: 6. The CDR3 is 14 residues long. Germline CDR1 DFQATT, CDR2 SNEGSKA (reference sequence). DNA of the CDR3: TGCAGTGCTAGTCTCGACAGGGGAGCCTACGAGCAGTACTTC. Its translation: CSASLDRGAYEQYF.

V is TRBV28 and J is TRBJ1-5; possibly TRBD1 for D (6 bases). Germline CDR1 MDHEN, CDR2 SYDVKM. Trimming took off 7 bases at V and 0 bases at J, with 19 bases between the two ends. The length of the CDR3 is 17 residues. CDR3 region: CASIIGRGSYSNQPQHF. The CDR3, as DNA: TGTGCCAGCATTATCGGCAGGGGATCTTATAGCAATCAGCCCCAGCATTTT.

This CDR3 reads CASKLSGQTYNSPLHF. The CDR3 DNA is TGCGCCAGCAAACTCAGTGGACAGACGTATAATTCACCCCTCCACTTT. This chain joins TRBV5-1 and TRBJ1-6; TRBD1 is a possible D gene (6 bases). From germline, CDR1 is SGHRS and CDR2 YFSETQ. The CDR3 is made up of 16 amino acids. Trimming removed 6 bases from V and 4 bases from J, with 17 bases in between. The variable domain in full, completed from reference TRBV5-1 and TRBJ1-6, reads KAGVTQTPRYLIKTRGQQVTLSCSPISGHRSVSWYQQTPGQGLQFLFEYFSETQRNKGNFPGRFSGRQFSNSRSEMNVSTLELGDSALYLCASKLSGQTYNSPLHFGNGTRLTVT.

V is TRBV7-9 and J is TRBJ1-1; TRBD1 is a possible D gene (6 bases). The CDR3 has 14 residues. Per germline, CDR1 SEHNR and CDR2 FQNEAQ (reference sequence). The ends were cut back, 6 bases at V and 6 bases at J, with 17 bases in the middle. The chain's CDR3 is CASRKGTPEPEAFF. In nucleotides, the CDR3 is TGTGCCAGCAGGAAAGGGACACCTGAACCTGAAGCTTTCTTT.

V and J are TRBV28 and TRBJ1-5, with TRBD1 matching over 7 bases. This CDR3 comprises 13 residues. Germline loops: CDR1 MDHEN, CDR2 SYDVKM. Losses at the gene ends were 6 bases for V and 7 bases for J; bases not matched to a gene: 6. The CDR3 here is CASRIQGFQPQHF. The CDR3 DNA reads TGTGCCAGCAGAATACAGGGGTTCCAGCCCCAGCATTTT.

In its sample, this clone was seen once. V gene TRBV11-2 combines with J gene TRBJ1-2; D may be TRBD1 (5 bases). Trimming stripped 0 bases from V and 7 bases from J, with 15 bases between. The CDR3 has 15 amino acids. The V gene's germline CDR1 is SGHAT and CDR2 FQNNGV. CDR3 region: CASSLESEGVFGYTF. CDR3 in DNA: TGTGCCAGCAGCTTAGAGTCGGAAGGGGTCTTTGGCTACACCTTC.